This T cell receptor beta chain is drawn from a study of neurological immune-mediated disorders. TCRdb reprocessed the 5' RACE reads with MiXCR, giving one entry per CDR3 protein. The data contain roughly 60,000 distinct CDR3 sequences, around 10% of them singletons. Time point given: longitudinal time-point 2. Germline V gene lookup returns CDR1 SGHTA and CDR2 FQGNSA. This CDR3 has 16 amino acids. The ends lost 5 bases at V and 1 base at J; junction bases unmatched: 10. This clonotype was observed at least ten times. The V and J genes are TRBV7-2 and TRBJ2-5; 7 nucleotides align to TRBD1. The TCR was taken from a man aged 25-40 years in good health. The sample was PBMCs. In DNA, the CDR3 is TGTGCCAGCAGCCGACAAACGACAGGGTTCCAAGAGACCCAGTACTTC. Protein product: CASSRQTTGFQETQYF.